The clone carrying this TCR beta chain was counted once. Antigen unknown. Original methodology: For the immunoSEQ data, sequences were junction-only without quality scores, so filtering differed. Measured with immunoSEQ multiplex PCR; TCRdb has only the in-frame clones, and not every one. V, J and clone size are those of that table, while D and trimming were read from the DNA. The sample has around 2.3 million clones; 90% to 96% are singletons. The CDR3 length is 16 residues. Trimming pared 1 base from V and 5 bases from J, leaving 17 bases between. CDR1 and CDR2 from the germline V gene are MGHRA and YSYEKL. The data originate from a study of shared clonotypes between healthy human individuals. Both subsets, CD45RA+ naive and CD45RA-negative memory, were split from the CD4+ cells. Study-wide results and limits: Larger richness was generally estimated for naive than memory subsets. Among non-shared clonotypes, generation probabilities were lower than among those shared by all four donors.

The rearrangement joins TRBV4-1 to TRBJ2-5; perhaps TRBD1 as D (6 bases). The TCR originated in a man younger than 35 in good health. The sample was naive CD4+ T cells sorted from blood. The subset denotes: CD45RA+ positively selected. CDR3 nucleotide sequence: TGCGCCAGCAGCCAAGTAGGGGTCAGGGGCGGGGAGACCCAGTACTTC. This encodes CASSQVGVRGGETQYF.